These 18 T cell receptor beta chains share one sample of origin, sequenced in a study of blood T cell repertoires in COVID-19. Method: immunoSEQ multiplex PCR; TCRdb's copy keeps in-frame clones and lacks some. This table has under 200,000 clones, 85% appearing once. The sequenced sample consisted of peripheral blood. The receptors shown here come from a woman older than 75 with acute or convalescent COVID-19.

The chain carries TRBV11-2 and TRBJ2-3, with TRBD2 identical over 7 bases. The CDR3 loop spans 15 amino acids. The V gene end was trimmed by 1 base and the J gene end by 4 bases; junction bases not matched to a gene: 5. Per the germline V gene, CDR1 is SGHAT and CDR2 is FQNNGV. The CDR3 nucleotides read TGTGCCAGCAGCTTAGTTGGCGGGAGTCCAGATACGCAGTATTTT. Its translation is CASSLVGGSPDTQYF.

The chain has TRBV5-1 and TRBJ2-5; tentative D call: TRBD1 (6 bases). Trimming shortened V by 4 bases and J by 5 bases, and 15 bases separated the two germline ends. The germline gives CDR1 SGHRS, CDR2 YFSETQ. The CDR3 is 14 residues long. The CDR3 bases are TGCGCCAGCAGCCCCCGGGACACGACGGAGACCCAGTACTTC. Translation gives CASSPRDTTETQYF.

The rearrangement joins TRBV4-2 to TRBJ2-1; possibly TRBD2 for D (6 bases). V dropped 3 bases and J dropped 0 bases, with 12 bases sitting between them. CDR3 length equals 16 residues. CDR1 is LGHNA and CDR2 is YNFKEQ in the germline V gene. This chain's CDR3 is CASSQEAGLSYNEQFF. The CDR3, as DNA: TGTGCCAGCAGCCAGGAAGCGGGCCTCTCCTACAATGAGCAGTTCTTC.

The CDR3 DNA sequence: TGTGCCAGCAGCCAAGGAATCCTAGCCCCTGGAAACACCATATATTTT. This codes for CASSQGILAPGNTIYF. The chain has TRBV3-1 (or the pseudogene TRBV3-2) and TRBJ1-3; no reliable D call. CDR3 length: 16 residues. Trimming left V 1 base short and J 2 bases short, with 12 bases between. Germline-derived CDR1 and CDR2 are LGHDT and YNNKEL (reference sequence).

CDR3 DNA: TGTGCCAGCAGCCGACAGGGGGCCGATACGCAGTATTTT. Translation: CASSRQGADTQYF. V usage is TRBV6-2 or TRBV6-3 and J usage is TRBJ2-3; TRBD1 agrees at 10 bases. Germline V gene data show CDR1 as MNHEY and CDR2 as SVGEGT. The V gene end was trimmed by 6 bases and the J gene end by 6 bases; junction bases not matched to a gene: 3. CDR3 length: 13 amino acids.

The genes are TRBV19 and TRBJ1-1; TRBD1 matches 9 bases. The junction had 5 bases not matched to a gene; V was cut back by 5 bases and J by 4 bases. Germline V gene lookup returns CDR1 LNHDA and CDR2 SQIVND (reference sequence). This CDR3 spans 14 amino acids. The CDR3 sequence is CASSPDRGATEAFF. CDR3 nucleotides: TGTGCCAGTAGTCCGGACAGGGGCGCCACTGAAGCTTTCTTT.

The chain links TRBV12-3 or TRBV12-4 to TRBJ1-2; unclear D gene. Trimming removed 0 bases at V and 8 bases at J, with 10 bases between. The length of the CDR3 is 13 residues. The CDR3 DNA follows: TGTGCCAGCAGTTTAGCGAGGGCGGCCGGCTACACCTTC. The encoded protein is CASSLARAAGYTF.

The CDR3 protein is CASSVGPGTGGADSPLHF. The CDR3 bases are TGTGCCAGCAGCGTAGGTCCAGGGACAGGGGGCGCTGATTCACCCCTCCACTTT. The chain employs TRBV9 and TRBJ1-6; 12 nucleotides line up with TRBD1. Germline V gives CDR1 SGDLS, CDR2 YYNGEE. V lost 0 bases to trimming and J lost 8 bases; unmatched junction nucleotides: 9. There are 18 residues in the CDR3.

The count of this clone is one. This chain joins TRBV6-4 and TRBJ2-1; 8 nucleotides line up with TRBD2. CDR1 MRHNA and CDR2 SNTAGT come from the germline V gene. Unmatched junction bases numbered 4, after V lost 4 bases and J lost 5 bases. The CDR3 is 14 residues long. In nucleotides, the CDR3 is TGTGCCAGCAGTGTTGCGGGAGGTCACAATGAGCAGTTCTTC. Translated, it gives CASSVAGGHNEQFF.

The chain joins TRBV7-2 to TRBJ1-2, with D unresolved. Germline values: CDR1 SGHTA, CDR2 FQGNSA. Trimming removed 4 bases from V and 8 bases from J, with 14 bases in between. This CDR3 spans 13 amino acids. The CDR3 sequence is CASSSGRESGYTF. CDR3 in DNA: TGTGCCAGCAGCTCGGGTCGAGAGTCGGGCTACACCTTC.

The chain combines TRBV24-1 with TRBJ2-1, with 14 bases that match TRBD2. This CDR3 is built from 20 residues. Germline-derived CDR1 and CDR2 are KGHDR and SFDVKD. The trim removed 4 bases at V and 0 bases at J, leaving 10 bases unmatched. The CDR3 region has the DNA TGTGCCACCAGTGACCCCGGGACTAGCGGGGGTTTAAGCTCCTACAATGAGCAGTTCTTC. Residues: CATSDPGTSGGLSSYNEQFF.

The CDR3 loop is CAVAGGQPNTEAFF. The CDR3 DNA reads TGTGCCGTCGCGGGGGGACAGCCGAACACTGAAGCTTTCTTT. The rearrangement joins TRBV10-3 to TRBJ1-1; 7 nucleotides align to TRBD1. The germline V gene encodes CDR1 ENHRY and CDR2 SYGVKD. V shed 11 bases and J 1 base; nucleotides not matched to a gene: 10. The CDR3 is made up of 14 amino acids.

This clone has just one count. The V gene is TRBV7-8, the J gene TRBJ2-3, with 8 bases lining up with TRBD2. Germline CDR1 is SGHVS and CDR2 is FQNEAQ. CDR3 length equals 17 residues. V was clipped by 8 bases and J by 4 bases; unmatched bases: 17. This chain's CDR3 is CASRPASGGTGADTQYF. CDR3 nucleotides: TGTGCCAGCCGCCCGGCTTCGGGGGGGACGGGGGCAGATACGCAGTATTTT.

Of note for this clone: One junction end disagrees with the germline gene, perhaps due to a read error. The chain recombines TRBV4-1 with TRBJ2-7; 14 bases are shared with TRBD2. In germline, CDR1 is MGHRA, CDR2 YSYEKL. This CDR3 is 19 amino acids long. The CDR3: CASSQDRGGLAGERVEQYF. In DNA, the CDR3 is TGCGCCAGCAGTCAAGACCGGGGGGGACTAGCGGGAGAAAGGGTCGAGCAGTACTTC.

The chain carries TRBV19 and TRBJ2-6, with 7 bases aligning to TRBD1. CDR1 and CDR2 from the germline V gene are LNHDA and SQIVND (reference sequence). The CDR3 extends over 16 amino acids. V dropped 3 bases and J dropped 0; count of bases not matched to a gene: 2. CDR3 sequence reads: CASSMGDSSGANVLTF. Written as DNA, the CDR3 is TGTGCCAGTAGTATGGGGGACAGCTCTGGGGCCAACGTCCTGACTTTC. Supplemented by reference TRBV19 and TRBJ2-6, the full variable domain reads DGGITQSPKYLFRKEGQNVTLSCEQNLNHDAMYWYRQDPGQGLRLIYYSQIVNDFQKGDIAEGYSVSREKKESFPLTVTSAQKNPTAFYLCASSMGDSSGANVLTFGAGSRLTVL.

V gene TRBV2 combines with J gene TRBJ1-5; D not certain. In germline, CDR1 is SNHLY, CDR2 FYNNEI. This CDR3 region has 14 residues. Trimming removed 6 bases at V and 4 bases at J, with 13 bases between. CDR3 in DNA: TGTGCCAGCAGCCAAGAGGTGAGGAATCAGCCCCAGCATTTT. It translates to CASSQEVRNQPQHF.

The V gene is TRBV20-1, the J gene TRBJ2-1; 10 nucleotides align to TRBD2. Losses at the gene ends were 3 bases for V and 9 bases for J; bases not matched to a gene: 17. The CDR3 is 17 amino acids. CDR1 and CDR2 (germline): DFQATT, SNEGSKA (reference sequence). DNA of the CDR3: TGCAGTGCTAGTTTCCCAGCGGGAGGGAGAGTGGGTTTTGAGCAGTTCTTC. Translation gives CSASFPAGGRVGFEQFF.

This clone turned up a few times. The rearrangement joins TRBV3-1 (or the pseudogene TRBV3-2) to TRBJ1-2; 7 positions match TRBD1. V lost 2 bases to trimming and J lost 5 bases; unmatched junction nucleotides: 8. This CDR3 is built from 15 residues. Germline V gene data show CDR1 as LGHDT and CDR2 as YNNKEL (reference sequence). DNA for the CDR3: TGTGCCAGCAGCCAACCTGGGACAGTCGATTATGGCTACACCTTC. Its protein product is CASSQPGTVDYGYTF.